The clone carrying this TCR beta chain rates as large. Its antigen is undetermined. Gene names follow the mouse nomenclature. The CDR3 extends 1 residue past the end of the read, so its final part is completed from the germline J gene. The sample comes from a study of tissue T cells after allogeneic stem cell transplantation. Study-wide points: Shared clones across patients were few; motif clustering revealed tissue-specific shared signatures. Within patients, tissue anatomy strongly shaped TCR repertoire composition.

Sequenced by immunoSEQ multiplex PCR; TCRdb stores in-frame clones only, minus some. The table lists about 5,000 clones, roughly 30% of them singletons, with less than 7.5% in the top ten. CDR1 LGHNA and CDR2 YNLKQL come from the germline V gene (reference sequence). V was shortened by 3 bases and J by 0 bases, with 5 bases between the two germline ends. CDR3 length: 13 residues. The time point: mouse harvest day 14 after allogeneic transplant. The graft held 10^6 splenic CD5+ T cells and 10^7 T-cell-depleted bone marrow cells. Mice had MHC-mismatched B6 into BALB/c GVHD, sampled day 7 or 14. The sample comprised skin. This receptor was identified in a female BALB/c mouse given C57BL/6 T cells with graft-versus-host disease after an allogeneic hematopoietic cell transplant. V gene TRBV5 combines with J gene TRBJ1-1; the D is unclear. The CDR3 here is CASSHGPNTEVFF. The part of the CDR3 DNA that was read is TGTGCCAGCAGCCACGGACCAAACACAGAAGTCTTC.